Each of the 26 T cell receptor beta chains below was sequenced from the same sample in a study of cytomegalovirus exposure and HLA in healthy donors. A multiplex PCR was run with 60 Vbeta primers and 13 Jbeta primers. Produced via immunoSEQ multiplex PCR; TCRdb's table is partial and in-frame only. The sample has around 130,000 clones; around 77% are singletons. The sequenced sample was PBMCs. Every receptor here comes from a man aged 25 to 40 in good health and CMV-seronegative.

The chain carries TRBV5-4 and TRBJ2-3; 12 bases are a match to TRBD1. J gave up 4 bases and V 4 bases, and 4 bases lay outside the gene matches. Germline V gene sequence: CDR1 SGHNT, CDR2 YYREEE (reference sequence). The CDR3 length is 15 residues. The CDR3 loop reads CASSPGQGAADTQYF. As DNA, the CDR3 is TGTGCCAGCAGCCCGGGACAGGGGGCCGCAGATACGCAGTATTTT.

The chain couples TRBV5-6 to TRBJ2-7, with a possible D match to TRBD2 (6 bases). V gave up 2 bases and J gave up 1 base, with 13 bases separating them. The CDR3 is 15 amino acids. Looked up from germline, CDR1 is SGHDT and CDR2 is YYEEEE. The CDR3 is CASSFGGIGSYEQYF. Written as DNA, the CDR3 is TGTGCCAGCAGCTTTGGCGGGATAGGGTCCTACGAGCAGTACTTC.

The chain recombines TRBV15 with TRBJ2-5, with 14 bases aligning to TRBD2. The CDR3 is 16 residues long. Germline V gene lookup returns CDR1 LNHNV and CDR2 YYDKDF (reference sequence). V shed 0 bases and J 5 bases; nucleotides not matched to a gene: 2. The DNA of the CDR3 is TGTGCCACCAGCAGAGATAGACTAGCGGGAGGGGAGACCCAGTACTTC. Translated: CATSRDRLAGGETQYF.

This clone appeared a few times. CDR3: CASSSGQGGDIQYF. CDR3 bases: TGTGCCAGCAGCTCGGGACAGGGCGGGGACATTCAGTACTTC. The rearrangement joins TRBV7-8 to TRBJ2-4, with 9 bases aligning to TRBD1. The CDR3 runs to 14 residues. V dropped 4 bases and J dropped 8; count of bases not matched to a gene: 6. CDR1 and CDR2 (germline): SGHVS, FQNEAQ. The full variable domain, with the rest looked up from reference TRBV7-8 and TRBJ2-4, is GAGVSQSPRYKVAKRGQDVALRCDPISGHVSLFWYQQALGQGPEFLTYFQNEAQLDKSGLPSDRFFAERPEGSVSTLKIQRTQQEDSAVYLCASSSGQGGDIQYFGAGTRLSVL.

This clone has a count of ten or more. The chain recombines TRBV2 with TRBJ2-7, with D possibly TRBD2 on 5 matching bases. The CDR3 covers 13 residues. The V and J ends lost 7 bases and 6 bases respectively, with 16 bases between them. Germline V gives CDR1 SNHLY, CDR2 FYNNEI. CDR3 in amino acids: CASMTGVPPEQYF. The CDR3 bases are TGTGCCAGCATGACCGGGGTTCCTCCCGAGCAGTACTTC.

The rearrangement uses TRBV29-1 and TRBJ1-2; D might be TRBD1 (5 bases). CDR1 is SQVTM and CDR2 is ANQGSEA in the germline V gene. Trimming pared 6 bases from V and 6 bases from J, leaving 17 bases between. This CDR3 spans 13 amino acids. DNA of the CDR3: TGCAGCGTGATGGGGCAGGGTGACAATGGCTACACCTTC. It encodes CSVMGQGDNGYTF. The complete variable domain, with remaining parts taken from reference TRBV29-1 and TRBJ1-2, reads SAVISQKPSRDICQRGTSLTIQCQVDSQVTMMFWYRQQPGQSLTLIATANQGSEATYESGFVIDKFPISRPNLTFSTLTVSNMSPEDSSIYLCSVMGQGDNGYTFGSGTRLTVV.

A single count supports this clone. The chain is built from TRBV18 and TRBJ2-7; 16 bases match TRBD2. CDR1 and CDR2 (germline): KGHSH, LQKENI. V gave up 4 bases and J gave up 3 bases; unmatched junction bases: 12. The CDR3 sequence is 19 residues long. The chain's CDR3 is CASSLGVPGLAGGVYEQYF. CDR3 DNA sequence: TGTGCCAGCTCACTGGGTGTCCCGGGACTAGCGGGAGGGGTCTACGAGCAGTACTTC. The full variable domain, completed using reference TRBV18 and TRBJ2-7, is NAGVMQNPRHLVRRRGQEARLRCSPMKGHSHVYWYRQLPEEGLKFMVYLQKENIIDESGMPKERFSAEFPKEGPSILRIQQVVRGDSAAYFCASSLGVPGLAGGVYEQYFGPGTRLTVT.

J is TRBJ2-5 and V is TRBV5-1, with 11 bases matching TRBD2. From germline, CDR1 is SGHRS and CDR2 YFSETQ. With 7 bases clipped from V and 3 bases from J, the junction kept 2 bases outside the gene matches. The CDR3 loop spans 13 amino acids. CDR3 sequence (DNA): TGCGCCAGCGGGGGACTAGCGGAAGAGACCCAGTACTTC. This encodes CASGGLAEETQYF.

This chain uses TRBV9 with TRBJ2-7; perhaps TRBD1 as D (5 bases). The germline V gene has CDR1 SGDLS and CDR2 YYNGEE. V dropped 0 bases and J dropped 0 bases, with 10 bases sitting between them. This CDR3 has 15 residues. CDR3 in DNA: TGTGCCAGCAGCGTAGGACAGCTTCCCTCCTACGAGCAGTACTTC. Protein product: CASSVGQLPSYEQYF.

This clone was observed a handful of times. The V and J genes are TRBV6-1 and TRBJ1-5; D is perhaps TRBD1 (5 bases). V was trimmed by 0 bases and J by 3 bases, leaving 9 bases between them. Germline V gene lookup returns CDR1 MNHNS and CDR2 SASEGT. CDR3 length equals 15 residues. The CDR3 nucleotides are TGTGCCAGCAGTGAAGCTCCCAGGGACAATCAGCCCCAGCATTTT. Translating it yields CASSEAPRDNQPQHF.

This chain joins TRBV29-1 and TRBJ1-1, with 8 bases fitting TRBD1. The CDR3 runs to 13 residues. The germline CDR1 and CDR2 sequences are SQVTM and ANQGSEA. The ends lost 5 bases at V and 5 bases at J; junction bases unmatched: 7. This CDR3 is CSVLQGEGTEAFF. DNA for the CDR3: TGCAGCGTTCTACAGGGGGAGGGGACTGAAGCTTTCTTT.

The chain is built from TRBV7-8 and TRBJ2-1; 12 nucleotides line up with TRBD2. The CDR3 runs 18 residues. Germline loops: CDR1 SGHVS, CDR2 FQNEAQ. V lost 3 bases to trimming and J lost 0 bases; unmatched junction nucleotides: 6. The CDR3 nucleotides read TGTGCCAGCAGCTTTGGACTAGCGGGATCCAGCTCCTACAATGAGCAGTTCTTC. Amino acids: CASSFGLAGSSSYNEQFF.

The chain uses TRBV10-1 and TRBJ2-7; no clear D. The V gene's germline CDR1 is WNHNN and CDR2 SYGVQD (reference sequence). With 3 bases removed from V and 0 bases from J, the gap between germline ends came to 3 bases. This CDR3 has 12 residues. The CDR3 nucleotides read TGCGCCAGCAGTGATATCTCCTACGAGCAGTACTTC. Encoded protein: CASSDISYEQYF.

The chain recombines TRBV7-9 with TRBJ1-2; tentatively, D is TRBD1 (5 bases). The CDR3 extends over 14 amino acids. Trimming took 5 bases from V and 5 from J, leaving 15 bases between them. Per the germline V gene, CDR1 is SEHNR and CDR2 is FQNEAQ (reference sequence). The CDR3 DNA is TGTGCCAGCAGCCATACGACAGTCCCGTATGGCTACACCTTC. Translation: CASSHTTVPYGYTF.

This chain uses TRBV5-6 with TRBJ2-1, with 7 bases lining up with TRBD2. The ends lost 6 bases at V and 5 bases at J; junction bases unmatched: 11. CDR3 length equals 15 residues. CDR1 SGHDT and CDR2 YYEEEE come from the germline V gene. CDR3 loop: CASTNLAEAHNEQFF. The CDR3 DNA sequence: TGTGCCAGCACCAACCTAGCGGAAGCCCACAATGAGCAGTTCTTC.

The chain combines TRBV19 with TRBJ1-2; 7 bases fit TRBD1. V was clipped by 4 bases and J by 2 bases; unmatched bases: 10. The germline V gene encodes CDR1 LNHDA and CDR2 SQIVND (reference sequence). The CDR3 extends over 16 amino acids. CDR3 coding DNA: TGTGCCAGTAGTAACCAGCCAACAGGGGCGAACTATGGCTACACCTTC. Protein: CASSNQPTGANYGYTF.

This clone was observed a handful of times. The chain uses TRBV4-2 and TRBJ2-3; D is perhaps TRBD2 (5 bases). V shed 4 bases and J shed 4 bases, with 15 bases lying between them. Per germline, CDR1 LGHNA and CDR2 YNFKEQ. The CDR3 length is 15 residues. In DNA form, the CDR3 reads TGTGCCAGCAGCCGAGGGCAGGCGGACGCAGATACGCAGTATTTT. Protein product: CASSRGQADADTQYF.

This clone was found once. V usage is TRBV2 and J usage is TRBJ1-5, with 9 bases that match TRBD1. CDR1 and CDR2 from the germline V gene are SNHLY and FYNNEI. The CDR3 runs 15 residues. V dropped 3 bases and J dropped 3; count of bases not matched to a gene: 3. Written as DNA, the CDR3 is TGTGCCAGCAGTGAGGGACAGGGTTTCAATCAGCCCCAGCATTTT. It translates to CASSEGQGFNQPQHF.

The genes are TRBV4-1 and TRBJ2-3, with 10 bases that match TRBD2. V gave up 1 base and J gave up 5 bases; unmatched junction bases: 6. Germline CDR1 and CDR2: MGHRA and YSYEKL. CDR3 size: 16 residues. The CDR3 nucleotides read TGCGCCAGCAGCCAAGTACTAGCGGGGAGTGGAGATACGCAGTATTTT. Amino acids: CASSQVLAGSGDTQYF.

The rearrangement links TRBV18 to TRBJ1-6; 9 nucleotides match TRBD1. V lost 2 bases to trimming and J lost 6 bases; unmatched junction nucleotides: 5. Germline V CDR1 and CDR2: KGHSH, LQKENI. This CDR3 is built from 16 residues. The CDR3 reads CASSPYMDRGNSPLHF. CDR3 coding DNA: TGTGCCAGCTCACCATATATGGACAGGGGTAATTCACCCCTCCACTTT. The variable domain in full, with the rest retrieved from reference TRBV18 and TRBJ1-6, is NAGVMQNPRHLVRRRGQEARLRCSPMKGHSHVYWYRQLPEEGLKFMVYLQKENIIDESGMPKERFSAEFPKEGPSILRIQQVVRGDSAAYFCASSPYMDRGNSPLHFGNGTRLTVT.

The table lists this clone with a count of one. The V gene is TRBV4-2, the J gene TRBJ2-1, with D maybe TRBD1 (5 bases). CDR3 length: 16 amino acids. With 0 bases removed from V and 1 base from J, the gap between germline ends came to 10 bases. The germline gives CDR1 LGHNA, CDR2 YNFKEQ. Here the CDR3 reads CASSQDGRDSYNEQFF. CDR3 nucleotides: TGTGCCAGCAGCCAAGATGGCAGGGATTCCTACAATGAGCAGTTCTTC.

The chain carries TRBV19 and TRBJ2-7, with 8 bases fitting TRBD1. With V trimmed by 6 bases and J by 2 bases, 6 bases remained unmatched. The CDR3 totals 14 residues. Germline CDR1 and CDR2: LNHDA and SQIVND (reference sequence). Written as DNA, the CDR3 is TGTGCCAGTAGGGATAACAGGGGGACCTACGAGCAGTACTTC. This gives the protein CASRDNRGTYEQYF.

The gene calls are TRBV28 and TRBJ2-1, with no clear D. The ends were cut back, 3 bases at V and 7 bases at J, with 10 bases in the middle. There are 13 residues in the CDR3. Per germline, CDR1 MDHEN and CDR2 SYDVKM. The CDR3 here is CASSFLGQNEQFF. The CDR3 DNA reads as TGTGCCAGCAGTTTCCTAGGTCAAAATGAGCAGTTCTTC.

V is TRBV5-1 and J is TRBJ1-1; TRBD1 is a possible D gene (6 bases). Germline assignment: CDR1 SGHRS and CDR2 YFSETQ. V was cut by 4 bases and J by 1 base, with 14 bases left in between. CDR3 length: 15 residues. The CDR3: CASSLGGAWNTEAFF. The CDR3 bases are TGCGCCAGCAGCCTAGGGGGGGCTTGGAACACTGAAGCTTTCTTT. Using reference TRBV5-1 and TRBJ1-1 for the parts outside the CDR3, the full variable domain is KAGVTQTPRYLIKTRGQQVTLSCSPISGHRSVSWYQQTPGQGLQFLFEYFSETQRNKGNFPGRFSGRQFSNSRSEMNVSTLELGDSALYLCASSLGGAWNTEAFFGQGTRLTVV.

J is TRBJ1-2 and V is TRBV11-2; 8 bases line up with TRBD1. CDR3 length equals 14 residues. V shed 0 bases and J 4 bases; nucleotides not matched to a gene: 1. Germline V gives CDR1 SGHAT, CDR2 FQNNGV. The CDR3 reads CASSLETGAYGYTF. CDR3 in DNA: TGTGCCAGCAGCTTAGAGACAGGGGCCTATGGCTACACCTTC.

The CDR3 loop reads CASSSGQHTDTQYF. The CDR3 bases are TGTGCCAGCAGCTCCGGACAGCACACAGATACGCAGTATTTT. The chain has TRBV7-2 and TRBJ2-3, with a possible D match to TRBD1 (6 bases). Trimming removed 4 bases at V and 2 bases at J, with 10 bases between. CDR3 length: 14 residues. Germline V gene lookup returns CDR1 SGHTA and CDR2 FQGNSA.